This TCR beta chain was sequenced during a study of T cell responses to AZD1222 COVID-19 vaccine. Some clones are missing from TCRdb's copy, which holds only in-frame ones; the method was immunoSEQ multiplex PCR. Of 200,000 or so clones listed, 93% are singletons. Some second doses came at about 4 weeks and others at about 12 weeks; these were pooled. This CDR3 is 15 amino acids long. Trimming at V came to 4 bases and at J to 2 bases, leaving 3 bases not matched to a gene. CDR1 is WNHNN, CDR2 SYGVQD, per germline (reference sequence). General study points: Regions 160-218 and 743-854 dominated among vaccine-associated CD4 TCRs spanning spike.

Worth noting for this clone: What it recognizes is unknown.

The source is an adult who received the AZD1222 COVID-19 vaccine. The J gene is TRBJ2-3, the V gene TRBV10-1, with TRBD2 matching over 10 bases. The sample was peripheral blood, taken 28 days after the second AZD1222 dose. CDR3 in DNA: TGCGCCAGCAGTGCTAGCGGGGGAATCACAGATACGCAGTATTTT. It encodes CASSASGGITDTQYF.